This TCR beta chain emerged from a study of cytomegalovirus exposure and HLA in healthy donors. TCRdb's table, derived via immunoSEQ multiplex PCR, lists solely in-frame clones and lacks some. The profile covers tens of thousands of clones, with approximately 95% appearing a single time and approximately 1.5% taken by the ten largest. CDR3 size: 13 residues. Germline loops: CDR1 MNHEY, CDR2 SVGAGI. The V and J ends lost 7 bases and 6 bases, in that order; junction bases with no gene match: 3. Source material: PBMCs. The sequence came from a man aged 18 to 30 in good health and CMV-seropositive. V is TRBV6-5 and J is TRBJ1-5; 10 positions agree with TRBD1. This CDR3 is CASTGDRGQPQHF. CDR3 bases: TGTGCCAGCACCGGGGACAGGGGTCAGCCCCAGCATTTT.